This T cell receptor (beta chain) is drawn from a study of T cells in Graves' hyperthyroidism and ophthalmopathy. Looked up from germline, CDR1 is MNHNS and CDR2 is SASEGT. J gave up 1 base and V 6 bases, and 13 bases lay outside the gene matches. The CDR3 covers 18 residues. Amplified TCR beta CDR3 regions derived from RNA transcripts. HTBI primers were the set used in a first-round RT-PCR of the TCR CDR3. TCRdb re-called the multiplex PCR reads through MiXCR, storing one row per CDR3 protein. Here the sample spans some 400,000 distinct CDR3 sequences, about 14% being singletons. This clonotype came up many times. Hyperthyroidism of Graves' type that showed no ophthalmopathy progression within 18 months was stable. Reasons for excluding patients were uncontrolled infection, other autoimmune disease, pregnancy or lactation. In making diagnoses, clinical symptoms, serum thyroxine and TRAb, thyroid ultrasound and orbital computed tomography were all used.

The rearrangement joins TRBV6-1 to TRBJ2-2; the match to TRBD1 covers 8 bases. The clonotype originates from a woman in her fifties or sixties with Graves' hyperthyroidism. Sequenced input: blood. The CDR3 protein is CASSRGVVGQGNTGELFF. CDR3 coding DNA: TGTGCCAGCAGCCGGGGTGTGGTTGGACAGGGGAACACCGGGGAGCTGTTTTTT.